A single sample gave rise to the 26 T cell receptor beta chains below, sequenced in a study of blood T cell repertoires in COVID-19. Some clones are missing from TCRdb's copy, which holds only in-frame ones; the method was immunoSEQ multiplex PCR. The data hold approximately 49,000 clones, with more than 75% observed a single time. The specimen sequenced was peripheral blood. Receptors originate from a human donor with acute or convalescent COVID-19. The donor label of this sample is uncertain.

The genes are TRBV10-3 and TRBJ2-2; 7 nucleotides match TRBD1. The germline gives CDR1 ENHRY, CDR2 SYGVKD. The CDR3 covers 14 residues. The V and J ends lost 6 bases and 0 bases, in that order; junction bases with no gene match: 1. The CDR3: CAIRGQTNTGELFF. The DNA of the CDR3 is TGTGCCATCAGGGGACAGACGAACACCGGGGAGCTGTTTTTT.

As regards this clone: Other nucleotide sequences in the sample specify the same CDR3. The J gene is TRBJ2-5, the V gene TRBV29-1, with a possible D match to TRBD1 (7 bases). This CDR3 spans 12 amino acids. Germline V gene sequence: CDR1 SQVTM, CDR2 ANQGSEA. V lost 3 bases and J 5 bases, leaving 10 bases between the germline ends. The CDR3, as DNA: TGCAGCGTTGACAGGGGGAGGGAGACCCAGTACTTC. Encoded protein: CSVDRGRETQYF.

This rearrangement joins TRBV21-1 to TRBJ1-1; the D call of TRBD1 is as the table states it, not checked on the DNA. TRBV21-1 is reported as a pseudogene. The CDR3 length is 14 residues. The CDR3 here is CASSNSGGWTEAFF. CDR3 DNA: TGTGCCAGCAGCAATTCTGGGGGCTGGACTGAAGCTTTCTTT.

Written as DNA, the CDR3 is TGTGCCAGTAGTATAAGTGTATACAGTTCTAACTATGGCTACACCTTC. Its translation: CASSISVYSSNYGYTF. The chain is built from TRBV19 and TRBJ1-2; D gene unclear. The CDR3 is 16 amino acids. Germline V gives CDR1 LNHDA, CDR2 SQIVND (reference sequence). V was pared by 2 bases and J by 0 bases, with 13 bases between.

This clone has only one observation. This chain connects TRBV7-9 to TRBJ1-2; no definite D call. Germline-derived CDR1 and CDR2 are SEHNR and FQNEAQ (reference sequence). This CDR3 spans 17 amino acids. Between the trimmed V and J ends, which lost 5 bases and 3 bases, there was a span of 22 bases. CDR3 sequence (DNA): TGTGCCAGCAGCCCCAAGCCCCGAACAACAGTAGACTATGGCTACACCTTC. It specifies CASSPKPRTTVDYGYTF.

This clone was observed once. The chain employs TRBV2 and TRBJ1-1; TRBD1 might be the D (5 bases). The ends were cut back, 1 base at V and 7 bases at J, with 19 bases in the middle. CDR1 SNHLY and CDR2 FYNNEI come from the germline V gene. The CDR3 is 16 amino acids. The CDR3 DNA sequence: TGTGCCAGCAGTGAAGAGGTGGGCACGCTCGGGGGTGAAGCTTTCTTT. Encoded protein: CASSEEVGTLGGEAFF.

V usage is TRBV28 and J usage is TRBJ1-2; D is undetermined. Deletions cut 8 bases from V and 1 base from J, with 8 bases between. The CDR3 extends over 12 amino acids. The germline gives CDR1 MDHEN, CDR2 SYDVKM. The CDR3 protein is CASQALNYGYTF. In nucleotides, the CDR3 is TGTGCCAGCCAGGCCCTTAACTATGGCTACACCTTC.

CDR3 in amino acids: CASSESSQRNEAFF. CDR3 bases: TGCGCCAGCAGTGAGTCGTCACAACGCAATGAAGCTTTCTTT. This chain uses TRBV10-2 with TRBJ1-1, with D unresolved. The germline V gene encodes CDR1 WSHSY and CDR2 SAAADI. The CDR3 is 14 amino acids. Trimming took 0 bases from V and 7 from J, leaving 12 bases between them.

This clone was counted once. V and J are TRBV6-1 and TRBJ1-4; D uncertain. The CDR3 runs to 13 residues. With 3 bases removed from V and 8 bases from J, the gap between germline ends came to 10 bases. Germline lookup yields CDR1 MNHNS and CDR2 SASEGT. The DNA for the CDR3 is TGTGCCAGCAGTGAGTCGGCCGGGGAAAAACTGTTTTTT. It encodes CASSESAGEKLFF.

J is TRBJ1-2 and V is TRBV7-2, with a tentative D call TRBD1 (5 bases). In germline, CDR1 is SGHTA, CDR2 FQGNSA. The CDR3 runs to 14 residues. The V end lost 5 bases, the J end lost 4 bases, and 14 bases lay between the germline ends. The CDR3 DNA follows: TGTGCCAGCAGCGCCGTGGGGACTATCTATGGCTACACCTTC. Translation gives CASSAVGTIYGYTF.

The chain combines TRBV2 with TRBJ2-4; 7 nucleotides line up with TRBD1. This CDR3 contains 13 residues. V trimming: 4 bases; J trimming: 5 bases; junction bases outside the gene matches: 2. Germline CDR1 is SNHLY and CDR2 is FYNNEI. The CDR3 sequence is CASSGQGENIQYF. The CDR3 bases are TGTGCCAGCAGTGGACAGGGCGAAAACATTCAGTACTTC.

This clone is a singleton in its sample. The chain is built from TRBV5-3 and TRBJ2-7; D perhaps matches TRBD1 (6 bases). TRBV5-3 is filed as an ORF, its function uncertain. Trimming shortened V by 5 bases and J by 8 bases, and 11 bases separated the two germline ends. This CDR3 is 11 amino acids long. In nucleotides, the CDR3 is TGTGCCAGAAGGTCCACAGGGAAGCAGTACTTC. Translating it yields CARRSTGKQYF.

This clone showed up just a few times. At one end the junction does not follow the germline gene, possibly because of a read error. Other DNA sequences in this sample translate to the same CDR3. CDR3 nucleotides: TGCGCCAGCAGCGAAGACTCTAACACCGGGGAGCTGTTTTTT. Its protein is CASSEDSNTGELFF. The chain combines TRBV4-3 with TRBJ2-2; D gene unclear. CDR1 and CDR2 (germline): LGHNA, YSLEER. This CDR3 region has 14 residues.

The chain is built from TRBV2 and TRBJ2-2, with TRBD2 matching 10 bases. The CDR3 has 15 residues. Germline loops: CDR1 SNHLY, CDR2 FYNNEI. V lost 6 bases, J lost 12 bases, and 13 bases stayed unmatched. CDR3 amino acids: CASRQRGGLGSQLFF. The CDR3 coding sequence is TGTGCCAGCAGGCAGCGGGGGGGCCTTGGTTCACAGCTGTTTTTT.

CDR3 protein: CASSSYTGDDEKLFF. Here the CDR3 DNA reads TGTGCCAGCTCATCCTACACAGGGGACGATGAAAAACTGTTTTTT. The chain couples TRBV18 to TRBJ1-4; 7 nucleotides align to TRBD1. The V and J ends lost 5 bases and 6 bases, in that order; junction bases with no gene match: 9. Germline V gene data show CDR1 as KGHSH and CDR2 as LQKENI. This CDR3 spans 15 amino acids.

The chain combines TRBV10-3 with TRBJ1-1; a possible D gene is TRBD1 (5 bases). The V end lost 4 bases, the J end lost 6 bases, and 9 bases lay between the germline ends. The CDR3 consists of 12 residues. CDR1 and CDR2 (germline): ENHRY, SYGVKD. The CDR3 DNA follows: TGTGCCATCAGTGGGGGCGCGGCTGAAGCTTTCTTT. It encodes CAISGGAAEAFF.

The chain carries TRBV19 and TRBJ1-3; TRBD1 is a possible D gene (5 bases). Trimming stripped 1 base from V and 7 bases from J, with 8 bases between. The V gene's germline CDR1 is LNHDA and CDR2 SQIVND (reference sequence). The CDR3 is made up of 13 amino acids. The DNA for the CDR3 is TGTGCCAGTAGTATAGCTCGGGGGAACACCATATATTTT. Amino acids: CASSIARGNTIYF.

The chain combines TRBV5-8 with TRBJ1-5; a possible D gene is TRBD1 (5 bases). The CDR3 has 17 residues. Germline V gene lookup returns CDR1 SGHTS and CDR2 YDEGEE. V was clipped by 7 bases and J by 0 bases, with 20 bases between them. CDR3 coding DNA: TGTGCCAGCCAGGGAGGTTTCGCGACTCATAGCAATCAGCCCCAGCATTTT. Translation: CASQGGFATHSNQPQHF.

The chain is built from TRBV30 and TRBJ1-6; 9 nucleotides agree with TRBD1. CDR1 is GTSNPN and CDR2 is SVGIG in the germline V gene (reference sequence). Losses at the gene ends were 5 bases for V and 10 bases for J; bases not matched to a gene: 6. CDR3 length equals 13 residues. The CDR3 loop is CAWGGQGSSPLHF. CDR3 in DNA: TGTGCCTGGGGGGGACAGGGCTCCTCACCCCTCCACTTT.

This chain connects TRBV7-9 to TRBJ2-3, with TRBD2 identical over 14 bases. This CDR3 is 17 amino acids long. V shed 5 bases and J 1 base; nucleotides not matched to a gene: 5. Germline V gene data show CDR1 as SEHNR and CDR2 as FQNEAQ (reference sequence). The DNA for the CDR3 is TGTGCCAGCAGCGCAATGACTAGCGGGGGGGGCACAGATACGCAGTATTTT. Translated: CASSAMTSGGGTDTQYF.

The rearrangement uses TRBV12-3 or TRBV12-4 and TRBJ1-1; 7 positions agree with TRBD1. After removal of 6 bases from V and 4 bases from J, the junction contained 5 bases not matched to a gene. The CDR3 is 13 amino acids. The CDR3 sequence is CASSVAGGTEAFF. The CDR3, as DNA: TGTGCCAGCAGCGTTGCAGGGGGCACTGAAGCTTTCTTT.

The rearrangement joins TRBV30 to TRBJ1-1, with TRBD1 identical over 8 bases. CDR1 and CDR2 (germline): GTSNPN, SVGIG (reference sequence). V was clipped by 5 bases and J by 0 bases; unmatched bases: 8. The CDR3 is 15 amino acids. The CDR3 is CAWGGRTGLNTEAFF. DNA for the CDR3: TGTGCCTGGGGGGGACGGACAGGGCTGAACACTGAAGCTTTCTTT.

The chain is built from TRBV6-6 and TRBJ1-5; D gene uncertain. Trimming removed 6 bases from V and 3 bases from J, with 12 bases in between. This CDR3 has 14 amino acids. CDR1 and CDR2 from the germline V gene are MNHNY and SVGAGI (reference sequence). The CDR3 DNA follows: TGTGCCAGCAGCAACTTCGCGGACAATCAGCCCCAGCATTTT. It translates to CASSNFADNQPQHF.

This clone was seen more than once but under ten times. The chain uses TRBV5-1 and TRBJ1-1, with unresolved D. The germline V gene encodes CDR1 SGHRS and CDR2 YFSETQ. V was trimmed by 2 bases and J by 3 bases, leaving 11 bases between them. The length of the CDR3 is 14 residues. The CDR3 DNA sequence: TGCGCCAGCAGCTTCGGGAGGTTGGACACTGAAGCTTTCTTT. It is translated as CASSFGRLDTEAFF.

The chain links TRBV7-4 to TRBJ2-7, with D possibly TRBD2 on 6 matching bases. V was cut by 2 bases and J by 2 bases, with 19 bases left in between. CDR1 is SGHVT and CDR2 is SQSDAQ in the germline V gene. The CDR3 runs 17 residues. The CDR3 DNA follows: TGTGCCAGCAGCTTACTCTCTGCGCGGGAATTCACCTACGAGCAGTACTTC. Translation gives CASSLLSAREFTYEQYF. Combining the CDR3 with reference TRBV7-4 and TRBJ2-7 gives the whole variable domain GAGVSQSPRYKVAKRGRDVALRCDSISGHVTLYWYRQTLGQGSEVLTYSQSDAQRDKSGRPSGRFSAERPERSVSTLKIQRTEQGDSAVYLCASSLLSAREFTYEQYFGPGTRLTVT.

This chain joins TRBV18 and TRBJ2-1; D may be TRBD1 (5 bases). The CDR3 contains 15 residues. V was clipped by 6 bases and J by 4 bases, with 16 bases between them. Germline assignment: CDR1 KGHSH and CDR2 LQKENI. The CDR3 loop reads CASSPQGVGYNEQFF. The DNA for the CDR3 is TGTGCCAGCTCTCCGCAGGGTGTCGGATACAATGAGCAGTTCTTC.